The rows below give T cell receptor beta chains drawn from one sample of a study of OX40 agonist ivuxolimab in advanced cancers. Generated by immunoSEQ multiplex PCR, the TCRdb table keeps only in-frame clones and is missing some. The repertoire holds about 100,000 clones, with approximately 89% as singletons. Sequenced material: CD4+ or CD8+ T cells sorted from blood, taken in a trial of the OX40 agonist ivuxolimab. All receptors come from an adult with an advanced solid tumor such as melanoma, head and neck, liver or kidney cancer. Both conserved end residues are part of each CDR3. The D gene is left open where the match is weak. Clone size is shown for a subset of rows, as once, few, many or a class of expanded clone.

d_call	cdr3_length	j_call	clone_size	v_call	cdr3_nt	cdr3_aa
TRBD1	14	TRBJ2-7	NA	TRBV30	TGTGCCTGGAGTGACGGGACAGGGACGTACGAGCAGTACTTC	CAWSDGTGTYEQYF
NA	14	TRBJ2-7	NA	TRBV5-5	TGTGCCAGCAGCTTGCGGGACGGTACCTACGAGCAGTACTTC	CASSLRDGTYEQYF
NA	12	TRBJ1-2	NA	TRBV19	TGTGCCAGTAGTATAAAGGGATATGGCTACACCTTC	CASSIKGYGYTF
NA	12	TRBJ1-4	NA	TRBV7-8	TGTGCCAGCACCCTCACAACGGAAAAACTGTTTTTT	CASTLTTEKLFF
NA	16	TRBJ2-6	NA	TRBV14	TGTGCCAGCAGCCAAAATGTCCCTTCTGGGGCCAACGTCCTGACTTTC	CASSQNVPSGANVLTF
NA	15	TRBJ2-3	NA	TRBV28	TGTGCCACGGCCCGCAGACTTTCTAGCACAGATACGCAGTATTTT	CATARRLSSTDTQYF
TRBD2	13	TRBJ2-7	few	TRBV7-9	TGTGCCAGCAGCCCCGGGCAAGCGGGGGAGCAGTACTTC	CASSPGQAGEQYF
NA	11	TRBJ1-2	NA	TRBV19	TGTGCCAGTAGTATTGGCTATGGCTACACCTTC	CASSIGYGYTF
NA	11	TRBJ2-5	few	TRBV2	TGTGCCAGCGCGCCCCACGAGACCCAGTACTTC	CASAPHETQYF
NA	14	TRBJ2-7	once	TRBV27	TGTGCCAGCAGCCATGATGCCCGTAGCTACGAGCAGTACTTC	CASSHDARSYEQYF
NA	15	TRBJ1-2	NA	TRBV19	TGTGCCAGTAGTATCCAAAGGGGCGGAAACTATGGCTACACCTTC	CASSIQRGGNYGYTF
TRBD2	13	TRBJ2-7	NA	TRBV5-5	TGTGCCAGCAGCTGGACTAGCGACTACGAGCAGTACTTC	CASSWTSDYEQYF
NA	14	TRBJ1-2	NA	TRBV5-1	TGCGCCAGCAGCTTGGGTCTGGGGAACTATGGCTACACCTTC	CASSLGLGNYGYTF
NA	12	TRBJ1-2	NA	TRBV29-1	TGCAGCGTTGTGGAAGGGGGCTATGGCTACACCTTC	CSVVEGGYGYTF
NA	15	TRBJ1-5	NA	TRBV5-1	TGCGCCAGCAGCTTGGACTCGGGGGGCAATCAGCCCCAGCATTTT	CASSLDSGGNQPQHF
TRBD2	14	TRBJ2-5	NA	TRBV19	TGTGCCAGTAGTATAACGGGAGGGAAAGAGACCCAGTACTTC	CASSITGGKETQYF
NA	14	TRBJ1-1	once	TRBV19	TGTGCCACCAACCCGGGGAGGGGGAACACTGAAGCTTTCTTT	CATNPGRGNTEAFF